The 6 T cell receptor beta chains presented below share a single source sample, sequenced in a study of T-cell reconstitution after alpha-beta-depleted transplantation in children. Unique molecular identifiers were incorporated during preparation of the TCRbeta library. TCRdb analysed the PCR reads with MiXCR anew, one entry per CDR3 protein. In the table there are about a million distinct CDR3 sequences, 25% to 35% of which are singletons. This specimen consisted of PBMCs, mostly from graft donor cells, obtained 360 days after TCRalphabeta/CD19-depleted stem cell transplant. These receptors all stem from a boy younger than two who had a stem cell transplant for SCID, so the T cells may come from the graft donor.

The V and J genes are TRBV5-1 and TRBJ2-7; tentatively, D is TRBD2 (5 bases). The V gene's germline CDR1 is SGHRS and CDR2 YFSETQ. This CDR3 spans 17 amino acids. Trimming removed 4 bases at V and 2 bases at J, with 22 bases between. The CDR3 loop is CASSPGPDGISPYEQYF. Written as DNA, the CDR3 is TGCGCCAGCAGCCCCGGACCGGACGGGATAAGCCCCTACGAGCAGTACTTC. The full variable domain, with the rest looked up from reference TRBV5-1 and TRBJ2-7, is KAGVTQTPRYLIKTRGQQVTLSCSPISGHRSVSWYQQTPGQGLQFLFEYFSETQRNKGNFPGRFSGRQFSNSRSEMNVSTLELGDSALYLCASSPGPDGISPYEQYFGPGTRLTVT.

This clonotype has a handful of counts. The chain recombines TRBV12-3 or TRBV12-4 with TRBJ1-1; no reliable D call. The CDR3 consists of 15 residues. With 0 bases removed from V and 0 bases from J, the gap between germline ends came to 8 bases. The CDR3 loop is CASSLASVLNTEAFF. The CDR3 DNA sequence: TGTGCCAGCAGTTTAGCGTCGGTCTTGAACACTGAAGCTTTCTTT.

This chain links TRBV20-1 with TRBJ1-6, with 8 bases identical to TRBD1. The germline gives CDR1 DFQATT, CDR2 SNEGSKA (reference sequence). The CDR3 loop spans 16 amino acids. With 2 bases clipped from V and 7 bases from J, the junction kept 10 bases outside the gene matches. The CDR3 nucleotides are TGCAGTGCTAGATCCAACCTAGGACAGGGCAATTCACCCCTCCACTTT. Translated, it gives CSARSNLGQGNSPLHF.

This clonotype was found a few times. The chain recombines TRBV5-1 with TRBJ2-1; possibly TRBD1 for D (5 bases). This CDR3 has 16 residues. In germline, CDR1 is SGHRS, CDR2 YFSETQ. V lost 0 bases, J lost 8 bases, and 18 bases lay in between. CDR3 in amino acids: CASSLVTGSMKDEQFF. As DNA, the CDR3 is TGCGCCAGCAGCTTGGTTACAGGTAGTATGAAGGATGAGCAGTTCTTC.

This clonotype was found a few times. The rearrangement uses TRBV4-2 and TRBJ2-2; 10 bases map to TRBD2. Germline lookup yields CDR1 LGHNA and CDR2 YNFKEQ. Unmatched junction bases numbered 4, after V lost 1 base and J lost 2 bases. The CDR3 has 17 residues. DNA for the CDR3: TGTGCCAGCAGCCAAGTCTTAGCGGGGGGCAACACCGGGGAGCTGTTTTTT. This translates into CASSQVLAGGNTGELFF.

This rearrangement joins TRBV24-1 to TRBJ2-5, with 8 bases fitting TRBD2. V trimming: 4 bases; J trimming: 5 bases; junction bases outside the gene matches: 8. Germline lookup yields CDR1 KGHDR and CDR2 SFDVKD. The CDR3 loop spans 15 amino acids. CDR3 sequence: CATSDAGTRGETQYF. For the CDR3, the DNA is TGTGCCACCAGTGACGCCGGGACTAGAGGGGAGACCCAGTACTTC.